A selection of T cell receptor beta chains follows, all from one sample in a study of blood T cell repertoires in COVID-19. The repertoire was sequenced with immunoSEQ multiplex PCR; TCRdb's copy has only in-frame clones and lacks some. The data show hundreds of thousands of clones, 70% to 85% seen once. Sequenced sample: PBMCs or T cells enriched from blood (not recorded which). The receptors were gathered from a woman in her sixties or seventies who had recovered from COVID-19. Both conserved end residues are part of each CDR3.

TRBJ1-1,TRBV7-2,CASSLAGQGHAFF
TRBJ2-7,TRBV10-2,CASSVRDREYEQYF
TRBJ2-2,TRBV7-9,CASSLIGGVTGELFF
TRBJ1-2,TRBV10-3,CAISETGGVNGYTF
TRBJ2-5,TRBV7-9,CASSLDRDQYF
TRBJ2-2,TRBV18,CASSRTGNTGELFF
TRBJ2-7,TRBV29-1,CSVEGTGPWKDYEQYF
TRBJ1-2,TRBV20-1,CSARVGAGYTF
TRBJ1-5,TRBV18,CASSPQDGRNQPQHF
TRBJ2-5,TRBV7-7,CASSLGSGSSEETQYF
TRBJ1-1,TRBV7-2,CASSLDRATEAFF
TRBJ2-3,TRBV10-1,CASSGRQGPDTQYF
TRBJ2-7,TRBV3-1/TRBV3-2,CASSQVRGAGPRVEQYF
TRBJ2-3,TRBV7-2,CASSLGSSTDTQYF
TRBJ1-5,TRBV10-2,CASSGADNQPQHF
TRBJ1-3,TRBV6-5,CASSYSLGQDAIYF
TRBJ2-2,TRBV4-2,CASSQPGLPLARPGELFF
TRBJ2-5,TRBV6-5,CASTFGTGVQETQYF
TRBJ2-3,TRBV4-2,CASSQDVRARRADTQYF
TRBJ2-2,TRBV6-2/TRBV6-3,CASSSGQGADTGELFF
TRBJ1-2,TRBV5-6,CASSLATGQGYNYGYTF
TRBJ2-3,TRBV7-9,CASSLGAFTDTQYF